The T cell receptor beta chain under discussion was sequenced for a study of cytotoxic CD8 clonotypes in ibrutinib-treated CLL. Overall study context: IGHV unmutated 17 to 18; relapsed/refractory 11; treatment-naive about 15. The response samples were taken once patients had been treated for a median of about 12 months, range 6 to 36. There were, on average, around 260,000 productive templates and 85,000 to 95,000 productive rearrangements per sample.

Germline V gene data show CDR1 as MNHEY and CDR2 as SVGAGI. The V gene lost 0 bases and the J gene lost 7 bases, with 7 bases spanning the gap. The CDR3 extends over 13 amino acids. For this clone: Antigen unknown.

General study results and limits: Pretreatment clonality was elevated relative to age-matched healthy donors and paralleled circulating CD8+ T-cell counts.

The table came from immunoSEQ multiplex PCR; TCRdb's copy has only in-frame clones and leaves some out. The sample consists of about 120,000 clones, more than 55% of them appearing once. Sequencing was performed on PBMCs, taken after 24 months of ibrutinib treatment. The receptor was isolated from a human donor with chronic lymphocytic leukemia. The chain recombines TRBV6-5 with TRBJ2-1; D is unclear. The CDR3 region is CASSYSKGNEQFF. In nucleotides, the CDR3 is TGTGCCAGCAGTTACTCGAAAGGGAATGAGCAGTTCTTC.